Listed below are T cell receptor beta chains from one sample, sequenced in a study of T cell repertoires in cytomegalovirus infection. From the reads, TCRdb called clonotypes with MiXCR, one entry per CDR3 protein. This sample has 200,000 or so distinct CDR3 sequences, with 28% found just once. Sequences were obtained from PBMCs. All receptors derive from a human donor in good health (CMV status not recorded). Some clones in this sample may be carry-over from other donors' samples. Both conserved end residues are part of each CDR3. D genes are given only for firm matches. For some rows the clone size is stated as once, few or many, or as a class when expanded; others skip it.

>-|TRBJ1-1|TRBV29-1|TRBD1
TGCAGCGTTAGGACTCCAGGGGGCACTGAAGCTTTCTTT
CSVRTPGGTEAFF
>once|TRBJ1-1|TRBV7-6|-
TGTGCCAGCAGCTTAAGTAGTTCTCGGGACACTGAAGCTTTCTTT
CASSLSSSRDTEAFF
>few|TRBJ2-1|TRBV7-2|TRBD2
TGTGCCAGCAGCCCTTTTTATAGCGGGGGGGAGAATGAGCAGTTCTTC
CASSPFYSGGENEQFF
>many|TRBJ2-7|TRBV12-3/TRBV12-4|-
TGTGCCAGCAGACTCAGTAATGAGGGACGGGAGCAGTACTTC
CASRLSNEGREQYF
>-|TRBJ1-4|TRBV7-8|-
TGTGCCAGCAGCGCCGGTGACAGGCCCAATGAAAAACTGTTTTTT
CASSAGDRPNEKLFF
>-|TRBJ2-3|TRBV6-4|-
TGTGCCAGCAGTGACTCGAGGGGGGGGGCAGATACGCAGTATTTT
CASSDSRGGADTQYF
>many|TRBJ1-2|TRBV7-2|-
TGTGCCAGCAGCTTCGGGGGCCTCTATGGCTACACCTTC
CASSFGGLYGYTF
>-|TRBJ2-5|TRBV18|-
TGTGCCAGCTCACCACCGGGCCGCGAGACCCAGTACTTC
CASSPPGRETQYF
>few|TRBJ2-5|TRBV7-8|TRBD1
TGTGCCAGCACCTCATGGACAGGGGAGGACCAAGAGACCCAGTACTTC
CASTSWTGEDQETQYF
>few|TRBJ2-4|TRBV7-2|-
TGTGCCAGCAGCTTAGTGGGGGGAGGCAAAAACATTCAGTACTTC
CASSLVGGGKNIQYF
>-|TRBJ1-1|TRBV29-1|-
TGCAGCGTTACTCCTGGCCCGAACACTGAAGCTTTCTTT
CSVTPGPNTEAFF
>-|TRBJ2-7|TRBV6-6|TRBD1
TGTGCCAGCATCTGGTCGACAGGGCCCGAGCAGTACTTC
CASIWSTGPEQYF
>-|TRBJ2-1|TRBV2|-
TGTGCCAGCAGTGATGATGGTCGAGGGCATGAGCAGTTCTTC
CASSDDGRGHEQFF
>few|TRBJ1-2|TRBV18|-
TGTGCCAGCTCCCCGTACAGCAATGGCTACACCTTC
CASSPYSNGYTF
>many|TRBJ2-5|TRBV7-2|-
TGTGCCAGCAGCTTAGGAGGGGCCCAAGAGACCCAGTACTTC
CASSLGGAQETQYF
>few|TRBJ1-1|TRBV7-2|-
TGTGCCAGCAGGGGGGCGAAATCGGCTGAAGCTTTCTTT
CASRGAKSAEAFF
>-|TRBJ1-1|TRBV2|-
TGTGCCAGCAGTGTTCAGGTTATGTACACTGAAGCTTTCTTT
CASSVQVMYTEAFF
>-|TRBJ1-5|TRBV19|-
TGTGCCAGTGGCACAGGGAGAAGTCAGCCCCAGCATTTT
CASGTGRSQPQHF
>-|TRBJ2-7|TRBV20-1|-
TGCAGTGCTAGCAACAGGGATACCTACGAGCAGTACTTC
CSASNRDTYEQYF
>few|TRBJ1-1|TRBV7-8|TRBD1
TGTGCCAGCAGCTTAGAGTGGACAGGGGGCTGGGGGACTGAAGCTTTCTTT
CASSLEWTGGWGTEAFF
>-|TRBJ2-5|TRBV5-4|-
TGTGCCAGCAGCGGGGGCGGGAACCAAGAGACCCAGTACTTC
CASSGGGNQETQYF
>-|TRBJ2-7|TRBV7-9|-
TGTGCCAGCAGCTTAGGGTTAGCAGGCGAGCAGTACTTC
CASSLGLAGEQYF
>many|TRBJ2-1|TRBV7-2|TRBD1
TGTGCCAGCAGCTTCCAACAGGGGGCTGAACCCAATGAGCAGTTCTTC
CASSFQQGAEPNEQFF
>few|TRBJ2-6|TRBV2|-
TGTGCCAGCAGTGGGCCCGCCCTAATCTCTGGGGCCAACGTCCTGACTTTC
CASSGPALISGANVLTF
>-|TRBJ2-7|TRBV6-5|-
TGTGCCAGCAGTTCTATAAACAGGGTCAGCGAGCAGTACTTC
CASSSINRVSEQYF
>-|TRBJ1-4|TRBV5-5|TRBD1
TGTGCCAGCAGCTTGGCGACAGGGTTCGGTGAAAAACTGTTTTTT
CASSLATGFGEKLFF
>-|TRBJ1-1|TRBV20-1|-
TGCAGTGCTTGCCCCGCCATGAACACTGAAGCTTTCTTT
CSACPAMNTEAFF
>few|TRBJ2-2|TRBV20-1|TRBD2
TGCAGTGCTAGTCCTAGCGGGGGGGCCCACACCGGGGAGCTGTTTTTT
CSASPSGGAHTGELFF
>few|TRBJ2-1|TRBV7-2|-
TGTGCCAGCAGCCGGACGGCGGGAAGGTCCTACAATGAGCAGTTCTTC
CASSRTAGRSYNEQFF
>few|TRBJ2-5|TRBV19|-
TGTGCCAGCAGTACTGGAGAGTACCAAGAGACCCAGTACTTC
CASSTGEYQETQYF
>-|TRBJ1-3|TRBV19|-
TGTGCCAGTAGCTTTAAACGACAGACGTCTGGAAACACCATATATTTT
CASSFKRQTSGNTIYF
>-|TRBJ2-5|TRBV9|TRBD1
TGTGCCAGCAGCGTAGGACAGGGGGCGCGGGAGACCCAGTACTTC
CASSVGQGARETQYF
>-|TRBJ2-5|TRBV5-1|-
TGCGCCAGCAGCTTGAATCTAGACCAGTACTTC
CASSLNLDQYF
>-|TRBJ2-7|TRBV7-8|-
TGTGCCAGCAGCGTACGGGGAGAGAAGGAGTACTTC
CASSVRGEKEYF
>-|TRBJ2-7|TRBV6-2/TRBV6-3|TRBD2
TGTGCCAGCAGCCCACTAGCGGAGTGGGAGCAGTACTTC
CASSPLAEWEQYF
>-|TRBJ2-6|TRBV11-2|-
TGTGCCAGCACTAAAACTGGGGCCAACGTCCTGACTTTC
CASTKTGANVLTF
>few|TRBJ2-7|TRBV7-9|TRBD1
TGTGCCAGCACACCCGGGACAGGGGGCTCCTACGAGCAGTACTTC
CASTPGTGGSYEQYF
>-|TRBJ2-7|TRBV29-1|TRBD2
TGCAGCGTGGGCCCGCGCGGGGGGACCTACGAGCAGTACTTC
CSVGPRGGTYEQYF
>few|TRBJ2-4|TRBV7-2|-
TGTGCCAGCAGCCCACGTACGGTCAAAAACATTCAGTACTTC
CASSPRTVKNIQYF
>-|TRBJ1-2|TRBV19|-
TGTGCCAGTAGTATTGGGCCTTCGGGTCAGGGCGCTTCTAACTATGGCTACACCTTC
CASSIGPSGQGASNYGYTF
>-|TRBJ2-3|TRBV7-2|-
TGTGCCAGCAGACCCGTAGGCGGGGCGAGCACAGATACGCAGTATTTT
CASRPVGGASTDTQYF
>few|TRBJ2-1|TRBV11-1|TRBD2
TGTGCCAGCAGCACCGAGGCTAGCGGGGGGGCCAGGGAGCAGTTCTTC
CASSTEASGGAREQFF
>few|TRBJ2-5|TRBV6-2/TRBV6-3|TRBD1
TGTGCCAGCAGTCGTCTGACAGGGTCGGAGACCCAGTACTTC
CASSRLTGSETQYF